This TCR beta chain was recorded in a study of CD8+CD57+ T cells in acquired aplastic anemia. Study overall: Sorted CD4+ and CD8+ cell DNA averaged 3.2 ug.

Genomic DNA templated the TCR beta VDJ and CDR3 profiling. In TCRdb, the reads were re-called with MiXCR into one record per CDR3 protein. Of approximately 180,000 distinct CDR3 sequences listed, nearly 65% were seen once; the top ten hold more than 40%. Germline CDR1 is SEHNR and CDR2 is FQNEAQ (reference sequence). V was shortened by 5 bases and J by 6 bases, with 14 bases between the two germline ends. This CDR3 is built from 15 residues. Patients chosen for sequencing had shown CD8+CD57+ cell expansion by flow cytometry. The sample was sorted CD4+, CD8+, or CD8+CD57+ T cells (not recorded which) from PBMCs. The sequence came from a human donor with aplastic anemia. This chain joins TRBV7-9 and TRBJ1-6; D not resolved. The CDR3 region is CASSPVVTTNSPLHF. CDR3 nucleotide sequence: TGTGCCAGCAGCCCAGTGGTCACCACTAATTCACCCCTCCACTTT.